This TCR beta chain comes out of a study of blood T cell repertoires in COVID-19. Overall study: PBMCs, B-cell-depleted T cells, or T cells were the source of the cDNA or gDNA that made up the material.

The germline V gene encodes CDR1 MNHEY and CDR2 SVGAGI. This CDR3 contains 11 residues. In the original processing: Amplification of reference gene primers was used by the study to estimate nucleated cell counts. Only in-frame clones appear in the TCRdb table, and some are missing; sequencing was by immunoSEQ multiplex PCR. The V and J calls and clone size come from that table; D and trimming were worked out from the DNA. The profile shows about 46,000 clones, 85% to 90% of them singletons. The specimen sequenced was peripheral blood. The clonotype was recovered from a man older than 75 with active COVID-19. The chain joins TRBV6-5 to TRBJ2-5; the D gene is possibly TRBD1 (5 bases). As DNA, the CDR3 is TGTGACAGGCTATGGCAAGAGACCCAGTACTTC. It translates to CDRLWQETQYF.